This TCR beta chain emerged from a study of blood T cells in healthy people across ages. The trim removed 0 bases at V and 6 bases at J, leaving 7 bases unmatched. Germline CDR1 is SGDLS and CDR2 is YYNGEE. This CDR3 spans 16 amino acids. A J-beta primer mix and a sample-barcoded 5' primer were used in a second PCR of about 7 to 12 cycles. TCRdb redid the calling of the 5' RACE reads with MiXCR, one entry per CDR3 protein. The sample contains roughly 1.7 million distinct CDR3 sequences, roughly 30% of which appear only once. A minimum of 7 million PBMCs was isolated per sample. This TCR was recovered from a woman between 25 and 40 years old in good health. The chain carries TRBV9 and TRBJ2-3; 10 bases align to TRBD2. Sequencing was done on a sample of blood. This chain's CDR3 is CASSVVSGGATDTQYF. The CDR3 DNA follows: TGTGCCAGCAGCGTAGTAAGCGGGGGGGCAACGGATACGCAGTATTTT.